Below are 24 T cell receptor beta chains sequenced from a single sample in a study of shared clonotypes between healthy human individuals. Repertoires were generated with immunoSEQ multiplex PCR, while TCRdb's copy carries only in-frame clones and drops some. The sample includes about 980,000 clones, more than 75% of them seen just once. Sequencing input: memory CD4+ T cells sorted from blood. Subset reported: CD45RA-negative fraction. Receptor source: a man aged 18 to 30 in good health.

The sample holds one count of this clone. The chain has TRBV5-6 and TRBJ1-1; a weak D match, TRBD1 (5 bases). CDR1 is SGHDT, CDR2 YYEEEE, per germline. This CDR3 region has 16 residues. V was cut by 0 bases and J by 1 base, with 13 bases left in between. CDR3 nucleotide sequence: TGTGCCAGCAGCTTGGCCGGCGGGGCCCCGAACACTGAAGCTTTCTTT. This gives the protein CASSLAGGAPNTEAFF.

The chain combines TRBV9 with TRBJ2-7, with 8 bases fitting TRBD2. V trimming: 4 bases; J trimming: 5 bases; junction bases outside the gene matches: 2. The CDR3 contains 12 residues. Germline assignment: CDR1 SGDLS and CDR2 YYNGEE. The DNA of the CDR3 is TGTGCCAGCAGCCCGACTAGCGACGAGCAGTACTTC. It yields the protein CASSPTSDEQYF.

The J gene is TRBJ1-2, the V gene TRBV6-5; weak D call: TRBD1 (5 bases). The V end lost 5 bases, the J end lost 6 bases, and 19 bases lay between the germline ends. The germline gives CDR1 MNHEY, CDR2 SVGAGI. The CDR3 spans 15 residues. CDR3 residues: CASSRGTSRLDGYTF. CDR3 nucleotide sequence: TGTGCCAGCAGTCGGGGGACTAGTAGGTTAGATGGCTACACCTTC.

The chain links TRBV6-5 to TRBJ1-1, with a weak D call TRBD1 (5 bases). The CDR3 extends over 16 amino acids. The V end was cut by 2 bases, the J end by 1 base, with 14 bases between. Germline V gene data show CDR1 as MNHEY and CDR2 as SVGAGI. The CDR3 here is CASSYVRGLGNTEAFF. CDR3 sequence (DNA): TGTGCCAGCAGTTACGTTCGGGGGTTGGGGAACACTGAAGCTTTCTTT.

The CDR3 here is CASGRQGSYEQYF. The CDR3 nucleotides read TGTGCCAGCGGGAGACAGGGGTCCTACGAGCAGTACTTC. The chain links TRBV2 to TRBJ2-7; 8 nucleotides agree with TRBD1. The CDR3 sequence is 13 residues long. Losses at the gene ends were 8 bases for V and 1 base for J; bases not matched to a gene: 4. Germline CDR1 is SNHLY and CDR2 is FYNNEI.

This chain links TRBV7-9 with TRBJ2-7, with 9 bases aligning to TRBD1. Per germline, CDR1 SEHNR and CDR2 FQNEAQ (reference sequence). The CDR3 is made up of 14 amino acids. Trimming cost V 4 bases and J 3 bases; bases outside gene matches: 4. The DNA for the CDR3 is TGTGCCAGCAGCTCCACGGGACAGGGCTACGAGCAGTACTTC. As protein: CASSSTGQGYEQYF.

This clone has more than one count but fewer than ten. The chain has TRBV28 and TRBJ2-4; 10 bases are a match to TRBD1. V dropped 3 bases and J dropped 2; count of bases not matched to a gene: 7. CDR1 is MDHEN and CDR2 is SYDVKM in the germline V gene. The CDR3 sequence is 17 residues long. The CDR3 is CASSLAGQGGTKNIQYF. In DNA, the CDR3 is TGTGCCAGCAGTTTGGCCGGACAGGGGGGGACCAAAAACATTCAGTACTTC.

In nucleotides, the CDR3 is TGTGCCAGCAGCATTCTAGGAAGCAATCAGCCCCAGCATTTT. Its translation: CASSILGSNQPQHF. V gene TRBV7-9 combines with J gene TRBJ1-5, with D uncertain. The germline V gene encodes CDR1 SEHNR and CDR2 FQNEAQ (reference sequence). The CDR3 is made up of 14 amino acids. V was pared by 5 bases and J by 1 base, with 9 bases between. The full variable domain, rest sourced from reference TRBV7-9 and TRBJ1-5, is DTGVSQNPRHKITKRGQNVTFRCDPISEHNRLYWYRQTLGQGPEFLTYFQNEAQLEKSRLLSDRFSAERPKGSFSTLEIQRTEQGDSAMYLCASSILGSNQPQHFGDGTRLSIL.

V gene TRBV5-4 combines with J gene TRBJ1-2, with D perhaps matching TRBD1 (5 bases). The CDR3 has 13 residues. From germline, CDR1 is SGHNT and CDR2 YYREEE (reference sequence). Trimming shortened V by 5 bases and J by 5 bases, and 13 bases separated the two germline ends. CDR3 residues: CASSRGQGYGYTF. CDR3 nucleotides: TGTGCCAGCAGTCGGGGTCAGGGTTATGGCTACACCTTC.

A word on this clone: The germline gene is not matched at one end of the junction; a read error may be the cause. Different DNA sequences within this sample yield the same CDR3. J is TRBJ2-7 and V is TRBV10-3; D may be TRBD2 (6 bases). This CDR3 region has 14 residues. The germline V gene encodes CDR1 ENHRY and CDR2 SYGVKD. The CDR3 region is CAIGGAGSSYEQYF. Here the CDR3 DNA reads TGTGCCATCGGCGGCGCGGGGTCCTCCTACGAGCAGTACTTT.

Of note for this clone: At the DNA level, this CDR3 is encoded by other sequences in the same sample as well. The chain combines TRBV7-6 with TRBJ2-1, with 9 bases lining up with TRBD2. Per the germline V gene, CDR1 is SGHVS and CDR2 is FNYEAQ. The CDR3 covers 13 residues. With V trimmed by 1 base and J by 10 bases, 2 bases remained unmatched. CDR3 loop: CASSLGLAGEQFF. As DNA, the CDR3 is TGTGCCAGCAGCTTAGGTCTAGCGGGGGAGCAGTTCTTC.

The chain joins TRBV5-4 to TRBJ2-7; 11 nucleotides line up with TRBD2. CDR1 is SGHNT and CDR2 is YYREEE in the germline V gene (reference sequence). The trim removed 4 bases at V and 3 bases at J, leaving 6 bases unmatched. The CDR3 spans 15 residues. The CDR3 spells CASSDKGLADYEQYF. CDR3 sequence (DNA): TGTGCCAGCAGCGATAAGGGACTAGCGGACTACGAGCAGTACTTC.

The chain links TRBV19 to TRBJ2-5, with 10 bases that match TRBD2. V shed 3 bases, J shed 4 bases, and the junction held 5 bases outside the gene matches. This CDR3 spans 15 amino acids. Germline assignment: CDR1 LNHDA and CDR2 SQIVND (reference sequence). This CDR3 reads CASSILAGAPETQYF. CDR3 sequence (DNA): TGTGCCAGTAGTATCCTAGCGGGAGCCCCAGAGACCCAGTACTTC.

This rearrangement joins TRBV16 to TRBJ1-1; D is ambiguous. The V and J ends lost 0 bases and 6 bases respectively, with 14 bases between them. The CDR3 extends over 15 amino acids. Germline CDR1 is KGHSY and CDR2 is FQNENV. The CDR3 region is CASSQSSGRLAEAFF. CDR3 sequence (DNA): TGTGCCAGCAGCCAATCAAGTGGCAGGCTAGCTGAAGCTTTCTTT.

This sequence joins TRBV5-4 and TRBJ2-2, with TRBD2 matching over 12 bases. The CDR3 extends over 16 amino acids. With 3 bases clipped from V and 6 bases from J, the junction kept 6 bases outside the gene matches. Germline CDR1 and CDR2: SGHNT and YYREEE (reference sequence). The CDR3: CASSSGLAGRAGELFF. Written as DNA, the CDR3 is TGTGCCAGCAGCTCCGGACTAGCGGGAAGGGCCGGGGAGCTGTTTTTT.

The chain recombines TRBV5-4 with TRBJ2-7; TRBD1 is a possible D gene (5 bases). Looked up from germline, CDR1 is SGHNT and CDR2 is YYREEE (reference sequence). The V and J ends lost 3 bases and 4 bases respectively, with 20 bases between them. The CDR3 covers 16 residues. The CDR3 DNA sequence: TGTGCCAGCAGCTCTCACAGGCCCTCATCGGTGTACGAGCAGTACTTC. It yields the protein CASSSHRPSSVYEQYF. Together with reference TRBV5-4 and TRBJ2-7, the CDR3 gives the full variable domain: ETGVTQSPTHLIKTRGQQVTLRCSSQSGHNTVSWYQQALGQGPQFIFQYYREEENGRGNFPPRFSGLQFPNYSSELNVNALELDDSALYLCASSSHRPSSVYEQYFGPGTRLTVT.

The gene calls are TRBV5-1 and TRBJ2-7; 7 bases are shared with TRBD1. This CDR3 has 14 amino acids. The J segment lost 7 bases and the V segment lost 4 bases, leaving 11 bases of the junction unmatched. The V gene's germline CDR1 is SGHRS and CDR2 YFSETQ. CDR3 DNA sequence: TGCGCCAGCAGCGCCGGCGACAGGGCCCAAGAGCAGTACTTC. This translates into CASSAGDRAQEQYF.

This sequence joins TRBV5-5 and TRBJ1-5, with D possibly TRBD1 on 6 matching bases. The V gene lost 10 bases and the J gene lost 0 bases, with 20 bases spanning the gap. Per germline, CDR1 SGHKS and CDR2 YYEKEE (reference sequence). There are 16 residues in the CDR3. The CDR3 region is CAPGRGIGYSNQPQHF. CDR3 sequence (DNA): TGTGCCCCCGGGAGGGGGATAGGTTATAGCAATCAGCCCCAGCATTTT.

The chain employs TRBV15 and TRBJ2-1; the match to TRBD2 covers 12 bases. V was pared by 2 bases and J by 5 bases, with 4 bases of the junction left unmatched. The CDR3 contains 16 residues. Germline CDR1 is LNHNV and CDR2 is YYDKDF (reference sequence). The chain's CDR3 is CATSRSLAGGDNEQFF. The DNA of the CDR3 is TGTGCCACCAGCAGATCACTAGCGGGAGGAGACAATGAGCAGTTCTTC.

This chain connects TRBV4-2 to TRBJ2-6; D is perhaps TRBD1 (5 bases). The V gene lost 0 bases and the J gene lost 4 bases, with 16 bases spanning the gap. The germline CDR1 and CDR2 sequences are LGHNA and YNFKEQ. The CDR3 has 18 residues. The CDR3 sequence: CASSQDTQGTRGANVLTF. In DNA form, the CDR3 reads TGTGCCAGCAGCCAAGATACGCAGGGTACGAGGGGGGCCAACGTCCTGACTTTC.

Note on this clone: At the DNA level, this CDR3 is encoded by other sequences in the same sample as well. V is TRBV5-1 and J is TRBJ1-4; 8 bases align to TRBD1. J was trimmed by 5 bases and V by 2 bases; bases with no gene match: 2. The CDR3 runs 14 residues. The germline V gene encodes CDR1 SGHRS and CDR2 YFSETQ. CDR3 in DNA: TGCGCCAGCAGCTTTGGACAGGGAAATGAAAAACTGTTTTTT. It translates to CASSFGQGNEKLFF.

The chain uses TRBV7-6 and TRBJ2-3; TRBD1 aligns across 8 bases. There are 16 residues in the CDR3. CDR1 SGHVS and CDR2 FNYEAQ come from the germline V gene. Trimming removed 1 base from V and 2 bases from J; junction bases left unmatched: 5. The CDR3 bases are TGTGCCAGCAGCTTAGATACAGGGGGAAACACAGATACGCAGTATTTT. Protein product: CASSLDTGGNTDTQYF.

This chain uses TRBV4-3 with TRBJ2-2; TRBD2 might be the D (7 bases). Trimming removed 4 bases from V and 4 bases from J, with 16 bases in between. Germline values: CDR1 LGHNA, CDR2 YSLEER. The CDR3 has 16 amino acids. CDR3 sequence reads: CASSPRGAGSTGELFF. The CDR3 DNA reads as TGCGCCAGCAGCCCCCGGGGGGCAGGTTCCACCGGGGAGCTGTTTTTT.

This clone was recorded only once. V usage is TRBV2 and J usage is TRBJ2-1; the match to TRBD1 covers 7 bases. The CDR3 consists of 16 residues. CDR1 SNHLY and CDR2 FYNNEI come from the germline V gene. Germline trimming cut 6 bases from V and 7 bases from J; bases unmatched to any gene: 15. The CDR3 nucleotides are TGTGCCAGCAGGAGGGGGCGGACCTTGGGGCCGAATGAGCAGTTCTTC. Its protein product is CASRRGRTLGPNEQFF.